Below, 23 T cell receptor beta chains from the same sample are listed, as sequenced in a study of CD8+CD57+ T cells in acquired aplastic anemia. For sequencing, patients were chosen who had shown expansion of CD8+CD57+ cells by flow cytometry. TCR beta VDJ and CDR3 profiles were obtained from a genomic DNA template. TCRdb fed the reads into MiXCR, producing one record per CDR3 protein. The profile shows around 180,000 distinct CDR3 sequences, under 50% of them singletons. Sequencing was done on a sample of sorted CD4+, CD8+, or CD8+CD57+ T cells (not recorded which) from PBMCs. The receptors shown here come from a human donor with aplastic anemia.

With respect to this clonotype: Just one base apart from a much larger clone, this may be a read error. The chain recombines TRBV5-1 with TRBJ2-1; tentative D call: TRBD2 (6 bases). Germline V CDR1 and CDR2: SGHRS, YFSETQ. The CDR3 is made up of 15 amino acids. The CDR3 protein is CASSSPGSSCNEQFF. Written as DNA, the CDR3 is TGCGCCAGCAGCTCCCCCGGGAGCTCCTGCAATGAGCAGTTCTTC.

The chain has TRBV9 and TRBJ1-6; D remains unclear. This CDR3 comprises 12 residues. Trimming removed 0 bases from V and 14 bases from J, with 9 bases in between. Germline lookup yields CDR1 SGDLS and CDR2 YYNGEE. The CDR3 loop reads CASSVDGFTLHF. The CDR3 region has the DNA TGTGCCAGCAGCGTAGATGGGTTCACCCTCCACTTT. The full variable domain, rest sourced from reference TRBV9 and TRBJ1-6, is DSGVTQTPKHLITATGQRVTLRCSPRSGDLSVYWYQQSLDQGLQFLIQYYNGEERAKGNILERFSAQQFPDLHSELNLSSLELGDSALYFCASSVDGFTLHFGNGTRLTVT.

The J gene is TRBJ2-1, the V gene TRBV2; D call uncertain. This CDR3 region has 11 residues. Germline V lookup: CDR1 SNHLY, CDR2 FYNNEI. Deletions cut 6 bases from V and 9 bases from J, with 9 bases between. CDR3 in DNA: TGTGCCAGCAGCGCCTACTCTGAGCAGTTCTTC. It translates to CASSAYSEQFF. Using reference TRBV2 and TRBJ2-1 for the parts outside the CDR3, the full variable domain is EPEVTQTPSHQVTQMGQEVILRCVPISNHLYFYWYRQILGQKVEFLVSFYNNEISEKSEIFDDQFSVERPDGSNFTLKIRSTKLEDSAMYFCASSAYSEQFFGPGTRLTVL.

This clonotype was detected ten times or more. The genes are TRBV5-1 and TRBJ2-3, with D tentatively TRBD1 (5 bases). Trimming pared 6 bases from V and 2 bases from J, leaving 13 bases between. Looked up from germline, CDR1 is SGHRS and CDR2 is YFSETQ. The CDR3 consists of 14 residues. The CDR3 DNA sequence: TGCGCCAGCAAGGCAGGGATTAACACAGATACGCAGTATTTT. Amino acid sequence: CASKAGINTDTQYF.

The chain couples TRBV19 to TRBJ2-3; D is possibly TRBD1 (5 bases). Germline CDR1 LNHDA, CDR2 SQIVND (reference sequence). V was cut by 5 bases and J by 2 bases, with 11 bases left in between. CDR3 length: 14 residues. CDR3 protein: CASSPLGHTDTQYF. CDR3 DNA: TGTGCCAGTAGTCCGTTAGGACACACAGATACGCAGTATTTT.

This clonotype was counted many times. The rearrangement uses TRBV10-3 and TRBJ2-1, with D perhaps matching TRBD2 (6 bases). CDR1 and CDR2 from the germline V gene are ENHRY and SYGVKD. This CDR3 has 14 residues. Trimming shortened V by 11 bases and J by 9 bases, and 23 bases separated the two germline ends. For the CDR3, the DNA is TGTGCCCTTTCATCTGCTAGCGAGGGCGGTGAGCAGTTCTTC. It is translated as CALSSASEGGEQFF.

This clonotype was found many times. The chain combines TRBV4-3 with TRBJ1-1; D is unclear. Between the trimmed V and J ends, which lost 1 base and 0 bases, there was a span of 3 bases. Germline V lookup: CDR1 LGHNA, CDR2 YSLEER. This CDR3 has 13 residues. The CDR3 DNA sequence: TGCGCCAGCAGCCAAGGTGTGAACACTGAAGCTTTCTTT. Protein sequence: CASSQGVNTEAFF.

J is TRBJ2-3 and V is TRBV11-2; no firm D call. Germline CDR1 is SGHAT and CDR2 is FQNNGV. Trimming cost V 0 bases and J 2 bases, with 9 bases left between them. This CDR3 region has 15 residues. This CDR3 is CASSLDLEATDTQYF. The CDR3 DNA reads TGTGCCAGCAGCTTAGACCTTGAGGCCACAGATACGCAGTATTTT.

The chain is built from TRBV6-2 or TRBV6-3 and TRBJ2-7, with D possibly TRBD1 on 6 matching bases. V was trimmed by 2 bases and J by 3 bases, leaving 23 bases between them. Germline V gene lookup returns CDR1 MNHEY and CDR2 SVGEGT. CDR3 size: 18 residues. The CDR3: CASSYDIEKGGTYYEQYF. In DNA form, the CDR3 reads TGTGCCAGCAGTTACGATATAGAGAAAGGGGGTACGTACTACGAGCAGTACTTC.

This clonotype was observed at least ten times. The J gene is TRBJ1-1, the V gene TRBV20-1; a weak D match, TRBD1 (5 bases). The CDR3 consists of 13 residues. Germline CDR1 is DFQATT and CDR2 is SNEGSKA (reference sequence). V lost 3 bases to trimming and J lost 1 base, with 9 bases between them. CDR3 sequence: CSARAGTNTEAFF. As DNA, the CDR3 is TGCAGTGCTAGGGCGGGGACGAACACTGAAGCTTTCTTT.

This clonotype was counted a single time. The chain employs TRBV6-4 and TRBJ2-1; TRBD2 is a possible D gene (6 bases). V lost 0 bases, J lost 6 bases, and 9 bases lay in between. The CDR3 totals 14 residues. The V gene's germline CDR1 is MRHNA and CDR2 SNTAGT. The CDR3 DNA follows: TGTGCCAGCAGTGACTCGACCGGGGGCAATGAGCAGTTCTTC. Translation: CASSDSTGGNEQFF.

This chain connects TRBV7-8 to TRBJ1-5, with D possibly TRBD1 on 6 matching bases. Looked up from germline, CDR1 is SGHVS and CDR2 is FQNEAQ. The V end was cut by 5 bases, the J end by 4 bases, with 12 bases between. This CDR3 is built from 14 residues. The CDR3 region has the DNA TGTGCCAGCAGCGCCCGGACAGAGAATCAGCCCCAGCATTTT. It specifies CASSARTENQPQHF.

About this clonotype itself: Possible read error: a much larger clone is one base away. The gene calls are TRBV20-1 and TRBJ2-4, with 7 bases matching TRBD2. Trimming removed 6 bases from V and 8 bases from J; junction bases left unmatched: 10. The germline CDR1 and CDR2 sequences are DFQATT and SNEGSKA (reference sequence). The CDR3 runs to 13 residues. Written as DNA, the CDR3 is TGCAGTGCCCGCTCCTCGGGGGGAGACATTCAGTACTTC. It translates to CSARSSGGDIQYF.

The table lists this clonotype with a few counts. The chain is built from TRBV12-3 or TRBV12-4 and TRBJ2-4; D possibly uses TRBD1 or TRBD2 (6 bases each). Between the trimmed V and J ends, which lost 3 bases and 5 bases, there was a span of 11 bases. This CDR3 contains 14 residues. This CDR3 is CASSLGGPQNIQYF. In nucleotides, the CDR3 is TGTGCCAGCAGTTTGGGGGGCCCCCAAAACATTCAGTACTTC.

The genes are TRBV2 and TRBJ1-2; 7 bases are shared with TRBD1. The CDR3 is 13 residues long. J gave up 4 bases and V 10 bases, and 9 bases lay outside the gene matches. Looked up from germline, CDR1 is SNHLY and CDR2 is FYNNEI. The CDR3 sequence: CAIRDSRVYGYTF. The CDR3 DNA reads TGTGCCATCCGGGACAGCCGCGTCTATGGCTACACCTTC.

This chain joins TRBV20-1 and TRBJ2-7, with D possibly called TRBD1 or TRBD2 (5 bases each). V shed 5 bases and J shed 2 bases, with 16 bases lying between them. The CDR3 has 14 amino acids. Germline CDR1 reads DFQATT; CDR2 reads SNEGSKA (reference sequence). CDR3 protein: CSAGTGVSAYEQYF. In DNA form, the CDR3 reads TGCAGTGCTGGGACCGGGGTATCCGCCTACGAGCAGTACTTC.

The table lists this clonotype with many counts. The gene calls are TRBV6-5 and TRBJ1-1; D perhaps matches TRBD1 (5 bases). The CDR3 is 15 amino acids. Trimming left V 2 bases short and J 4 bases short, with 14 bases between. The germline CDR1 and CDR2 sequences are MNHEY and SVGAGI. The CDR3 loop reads CASSYVGGGTTEAFF. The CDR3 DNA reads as TGTGCCAGCAGTTACGTCGGGGGGGGGACCACTGAAGCTTTCTTT.

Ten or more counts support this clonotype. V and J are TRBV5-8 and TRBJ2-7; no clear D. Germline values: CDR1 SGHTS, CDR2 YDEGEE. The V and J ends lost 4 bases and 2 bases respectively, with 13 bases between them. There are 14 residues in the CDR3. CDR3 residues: CASSDTATPYEQYF. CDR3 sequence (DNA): TGTGCCAGCAGCGACACAGCCACCCCCTACGAGCAGTACTTC.

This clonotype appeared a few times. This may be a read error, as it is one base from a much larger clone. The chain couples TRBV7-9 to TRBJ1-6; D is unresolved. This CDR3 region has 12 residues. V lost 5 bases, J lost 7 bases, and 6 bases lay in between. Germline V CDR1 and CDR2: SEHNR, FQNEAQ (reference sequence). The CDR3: CASSPGNSPLHF. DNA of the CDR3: TGTGCCAGCAGCCCGGGGAATTCACCCCTCCACTTT.

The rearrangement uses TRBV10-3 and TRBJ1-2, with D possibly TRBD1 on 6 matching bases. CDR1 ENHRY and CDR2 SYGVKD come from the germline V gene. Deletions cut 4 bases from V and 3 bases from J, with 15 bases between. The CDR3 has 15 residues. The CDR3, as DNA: TGTGCCATCAGTGTTTTACAGGGAGCTTACTATGGCTACACCTTC. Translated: CAISVLQGAYYGYTF.

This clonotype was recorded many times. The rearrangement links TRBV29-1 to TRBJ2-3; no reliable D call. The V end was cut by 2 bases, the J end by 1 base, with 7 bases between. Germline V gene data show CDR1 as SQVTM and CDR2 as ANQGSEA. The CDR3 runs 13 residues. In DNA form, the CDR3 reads TGCAGCGTTGAATCCGCCCGCACAGATACGCAGTATTTT. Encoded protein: CSVESARTDTQYF.

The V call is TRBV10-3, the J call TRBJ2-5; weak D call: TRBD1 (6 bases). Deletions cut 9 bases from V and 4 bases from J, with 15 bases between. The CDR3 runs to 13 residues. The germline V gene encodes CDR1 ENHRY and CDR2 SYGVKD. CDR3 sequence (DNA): TGTGCCATAAATCAGGGGTCGGCAGAGACCCAGTACTTC. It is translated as CAINQGSAETQYF.

This chain's CDR3 is CASSLVRQGAVGGRFTDEQYF. The CDR3 DNA reads as TGTGCCAGCAGCTTAGTTCGTCAGGGGGCGGTCGGCGGGAGGTTCACCGACGAGCAGTACTTC. This chain joins TRBV11-2 and TRBJ2-7, with D perhaps being TRBD1 or TRBD2 (8 bases each). Trimming left V 1 base short and J 5 bases short, with 33 bases between. The CDR3 consists of 21 residues. Germline V gene data show CDR1 as SGHAT and CDR2 as FQNNGV.